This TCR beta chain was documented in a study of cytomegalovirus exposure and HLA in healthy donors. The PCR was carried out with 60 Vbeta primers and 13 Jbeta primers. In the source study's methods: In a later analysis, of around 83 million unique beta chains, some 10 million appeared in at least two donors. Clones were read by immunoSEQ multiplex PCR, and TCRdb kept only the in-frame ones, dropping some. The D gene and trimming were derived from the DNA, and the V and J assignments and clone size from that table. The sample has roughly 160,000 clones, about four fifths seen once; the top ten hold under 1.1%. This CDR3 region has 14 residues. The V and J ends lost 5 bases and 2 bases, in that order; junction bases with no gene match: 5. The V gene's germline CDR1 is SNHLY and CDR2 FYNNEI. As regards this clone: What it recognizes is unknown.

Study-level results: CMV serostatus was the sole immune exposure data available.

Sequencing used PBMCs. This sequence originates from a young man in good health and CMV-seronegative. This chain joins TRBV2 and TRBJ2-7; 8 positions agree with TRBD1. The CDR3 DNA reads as TGTGCCAGCAGTAAATGGACAGGGACCTACGAGCAGTACTTC. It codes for CASSKWTGTYEQYF.